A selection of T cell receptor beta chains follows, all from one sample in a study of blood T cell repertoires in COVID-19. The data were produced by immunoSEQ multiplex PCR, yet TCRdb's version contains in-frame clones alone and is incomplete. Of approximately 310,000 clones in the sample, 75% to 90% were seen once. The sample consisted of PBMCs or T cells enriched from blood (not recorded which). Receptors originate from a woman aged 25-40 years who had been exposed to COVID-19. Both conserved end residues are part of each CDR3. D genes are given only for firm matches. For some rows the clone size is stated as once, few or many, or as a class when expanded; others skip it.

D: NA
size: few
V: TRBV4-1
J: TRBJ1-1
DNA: TGCGCCAGCAGCCAACCGCGGGAGGGAGGCACTGAAGCTTTCTTT
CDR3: CASSQPREGGTEAFF

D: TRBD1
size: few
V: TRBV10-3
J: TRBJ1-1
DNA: TGTGCCATCAGCCAAGGACAGGGGGTAAGAACTGAAGCTTTCTTT
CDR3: CAISQGQGVRTEAFF

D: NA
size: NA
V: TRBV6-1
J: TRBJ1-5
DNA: TGTGCCAGCAGTGAGCAAATTACAGGGACTAGCAATCAGCCCCAGCATTTT
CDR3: CASSEQITGTSNQPQHF

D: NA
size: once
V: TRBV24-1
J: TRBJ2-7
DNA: TGTGCCACCAGTGATACCGGGGAGCAGTACTTC
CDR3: CATSDTGEQYF

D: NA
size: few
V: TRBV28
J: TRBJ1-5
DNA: TGTGCCAGCAGTTGGACCTGGACTGGGAGACCCAATCAGCCCCAGCATTTT
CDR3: CASSWTWTGRPNQPQHF

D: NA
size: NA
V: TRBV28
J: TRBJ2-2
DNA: TGTGCCAGCAGTAGCCCGGGAGACACCGGGGAGCTGTTTTTT
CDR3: CASSSPGDTGELFF

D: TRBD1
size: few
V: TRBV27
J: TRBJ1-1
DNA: TGTGCCAGCACGGATAGGGGGCTAAGGGACACTGAAGCTTTCTTT
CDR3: CASTDRGLRDTEAFF

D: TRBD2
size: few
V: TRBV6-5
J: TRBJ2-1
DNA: TGTGCCAGCACCCCACTAGCGGGAGCTTACAATGAGCAGTTCTTC
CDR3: CASTPLAGAYNEQFF

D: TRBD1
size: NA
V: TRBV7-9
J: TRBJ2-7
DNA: TGTGCCAGCAGCTTAGGGACAGGGGATCGTTACGAGCAGTACTTC
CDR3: CASSLGTGDRYEQYF

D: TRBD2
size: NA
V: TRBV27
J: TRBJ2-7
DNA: TGTGCCAGCAGTTTAGCGGGGGTAAGCTCCTACGAGCAGTACTTC
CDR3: CASSLAGVSSYEQYF

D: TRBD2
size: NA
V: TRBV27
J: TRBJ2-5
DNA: TGTGCCAGCAGGAGGGGGACTAGCGGGAGGGGGGAGACCCAGTACTTC
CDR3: CASRRGTSGRGETQYF